This is a list of T cell receptor beta chains from one sample in a study of shared clonotypes between healthy human individuals. Profiling relied on immunoSEQ multiplex PCR, and the TCRdb table lists in-frame clones only, not all of them. The sample has millions of clones, roughly 94% seen once. Sample: naive CD4+ T cells sorted from blood. Receptors originate from a man aged 18 to 35 in good health. Both conserved end residues are part of each CDR3. A D gene is named only where the DNA matches it firmly. Size tells how often a clone was seen (once, few, many) or the class of an expanded clone, and some rows leave it out.

v_call: TRBV7-2
d_call: TRBD2
clone_size: .
j_call: TRBJ2-7
cdr3_nt: TGTGCCAGCAGCTTATTACGGGAGGGCCTATACGAGCAGTACTTC
cdr3_aa: CASSLLREGLYEQYF

v_call: TRBV30
d_call: .
clone_size: .
j_call: TRBJ1-5
cdr3_nt: TGTGCCTGGAGTGTTCGGGAGGGTCAGCCCCAGCATTTT
cdr3_aa: CAWSVREGQPQHF

v_call: TRBV30
d_call: .
clone_size: .
j_call: TRBJ1-6
cdr3_nt: TGTGCCTGGAGTGACCGGGTCTCCTATAATTCACCCCTCCACTTT
cdr3_aa: CAWSDRVSYNSPLHF

v_call: TRBV2
d_call: .
clone_size: few
j_call: TRBJ1-6
cdr3_nt: TGTGCCAGCAGTGCCAGGGAAGTTTCACCCCTCCACTTT
cdr3_aa: CASSAREVSPLHF

v_call: TRBV6-1
d_call: TRBD1
clone_size: .
j_call: TRBJ1-2
cdr3_nt: TGTGCCAGCACCATGACAGGGGGTAACTATGGCTACACCTTC
cdr3_aa: CASTMTGGNYGYTF

v_call: TRBV10-2
d_call: TRBD1
clone_size: .
j_call: TRBJ2-5
cdr3_nt: TGCGCCAGCATGATCGGGACAGTTGGCGAGACCCAGTACTTC
cdr3_aa: CASMIGTVGETQYF

v_call: TRBV10-3
d_call: TRBD1
clone_size: many
j_call: TRBJ1-2
cdr3_nt: TGTGCCATCAGTGCTGGACAGGGCGGTAGCTATGGCTACACCTTC
cdr3_aa: CAISAGQGGSYGYTF

v_call: TRBV5-1
d_call: .
clone_size: .
j_call: TRBJ2-6
cdr3_nt: TGCGCCAGCAGCTTGGAAGGCTCTGGGGCCAACGTCCTGACTTTC
cdr3_aa: CASSLEGSGANVLTF

v_call: TRBV6-6
d_call: .
clone_size: .
j_call: TRBJ1-6
cdr3_nt: TGTGCCAGCAGTTACGGGGAGGATAATTCACCCCTCCACTTT
cdr3_aa: CASSYGEDNSPLHF

v_call: TRBV5-1
d_call: .
clone_size: .
j_call: TRBJ2-2
cdr3_nt: TGCGCCAGCAGCCTACGGACAGAGAACACCGGGGAGCTGTTTTTT
cdr3_aa: CASSLRTENTGELFF

v_call: TRBV5-1
d_call: .
clone_size: .
j_call: TRBJ1-5
cdr3_nt: TGCGCCAGCAGCTTCGACGGATCTGACAATCAGCCCCAGCATTTT
cdr3_aa: CASSFDGSDNQPQHF

v_call: TRBV10-3
d_call: TRBD1
clone_size: once
j_call: TRBJ1-5
cdr3_nt: TGTGCCATCAGTGAGTTCGGACAGGCCTCGGGACAGCCCCAGCATTTT
cdr3_aa: CAISEFGQASGQPQHF

v_call: TRBV19
d_call: TRBD2
clone_size: once
j_call: TRBJ2-2
cdr3_nt: TGTGCCAGTAGTCGTACTGCGGGAGGCACCGGGGAGCTGTTTTTT
cdr3_aa: CASSRTAGGTGELFF

v_call: TRBV6-6
d_call: TRBD2
clone_size: .
j_call: TRBJ2-7
cdr3_nt: TGTGCCAGCAGTTACGTGGGAGGGAGCAACGAGCAGTACTTC
cdr3_aa: CASSYVGGSNEQYF

v_call: TRBV5-1
d_call: TRBD1
clone_size: .
j_call: TRBJ2-5
cdr3_nt: TGCGCCAGCAGCTCGGGACAGGGCCAAGAGACCCAGTACTTC
cdr3_aa: CASSSGQGQETQYF

v_call: TRBV10-2
d_call: .
clone_size: .
j_call: TRBJ2-7
cdr3_nt: TGTGCCATCAGTGAGCCGAAGGGGGGGCTTAACGAGCAGTACTTC
cdr3_aa: CAISEPKGGLNEQYF

v_call: TRBV7-9
d_call: TRBD2
clone_size: .
j_call: TRBJ2-1
cdr3_nt: TGTGCCAGCAGCTTACCCCGGGCTAGCGGGAGCTCCTACAATGAGCAGTTCTTC
cdr3_aa: CASSLPRASGSSYNEQFF

v_call: TRBV7-7
d_call: TRBD1
clone_size: .
j_call: TRBJ1-6
cdr3_nt: TGTGCTAGCAGCACGAGGGGGCAGTATAATTCACCCCTCCACTTT
cdr3_aa: CASSTRGQYNSPLHF

v_call: TRBV6-1
d_call: .
clone_size: .
j_call: TRBJ2-5
cdr3_nt: TGTGCCAGCAGTGTGGAAGGCAGGGGCCAAGAGACCCAGTACTTC
cdr3_aa: CASSVEGRGQETQYF

v_call: TRBV30
d_call: TRBD1
clone_size: .
j_call: TRBJ1-3
cdr3_nt: TGTGCCTGGAGTGGATCCTCTTACAGGGGTTTCTCTGGAAACACCATATATTTT
cdr3_aa: CAWSGSSYRGFSGNTIYF

v_call: TRBV7-2
d_call: .
clone_size: .
j_call: TRBJ2-5
cdr3_nt: TGTGCCAGCAGCTTAGAAGCGGGTACCCAGTACTTC
cdr3_aa: CASSLEAGTQYF

v_call: TRBV6-1
d_call: TRBD1
clone_size: .
j_call: TRBJ2-7
cdr3_nt: TGTGCCAGCAGTGTACGACAGGGGGGGTACGAGCAGTACTTC
cdr3_aa: CASSVRQGGYEQYF

v_call: TRBV30
d_call: TRBD1
clone_size: .
j_call: TRBJ1-1
cdr3_nt: TGTGCCTGGAGGGGACAGGGCAAAAACACTGAAGCTTTCTTT
cdr3_aa: CAWRGQGKNTEAFF

v_call: TRBV11-3
d_call: .
clone_size: .
j_call: TRBJ1-1
cdr3_nt: TGTGCCAGCCCCCTCCGGGGGCCAGAAGCTTTCTTT
cdr3_aa: CASPLRGPEAFF

v_call: TRBV21-1
d_call: .
clone_size: .
j_call: TRBJ2-5
cdr3_nt: TGTGCCAGCAGCAATAGAGGTGTTAAGGAGACCCAGTACTTC
cdr3_aa: CASSNRGVKETQYF

v_call: TRBV19
d_call: TRBD1
clone_size: .
j_call: TRBJ2-1
cdr3_nt: TGTGCCAGTAGTAGTGCAGGGGGCTTAAATGAGCAGTTCTTC
cdr3_aa: CASSSAGGLNEQFF

v_call: TRBV18
d_call: .
clone_size: few
j_call: TRBJ2-5
cdr3_nt: TGTGCCAGCTCACCAGGGCAAGAGACCCAGTACTTC
cdr3_aa: CASSPGQETQYF

v_call: TRBV5-4
d_call: TRBD1
clone_size: once
j_call: TRBJ2-7
cdr3_nt: TGTGCCAGCAGCCCAGGGGGTAGGGGGACCTACGAGCAGTACTTC
cdr3_aa: CASSPGGRGTYEQYF

v_call: TRBV6-6
d_call: .
clone_size: .
j_call: TRBJ2-7
cdr3_nt: TGTGCCAGCAGTCGGGGGCTTTCGACCAACGAGCAGTACTTC
cdr3_aa: CASSRGLSTNEQYF

v_call: TRBV6-5
d_call: TRBD2
clone_size: .
j_call: TRBJ2-4
cdr3_nt: TGTGCCAGCAGTAAGACTAGCGGGAGGGGGAGTTGGGACTTC
cdr3_aa: CASSKTSGRGSWDF

v_call: TRBV6-6
d_call: .
clone_size: .
j_call: TRBJ1-4
cdr3_nt: TGTGCCAGCAGTTACTCGAAGAATGGGCAGTCTGAAAAACTGTTTTTT
cdr3_aa: CASSYSKNGQSEKLFF

v_call: TRBV18
d_call: .
clone_size: .
j_call: TRBJ2-3
cdr3_nt: TGTGCCAGCTCACCAATCTCGGATACGCAGTATTTT
cdr3_aa: CASSPISDTQYF

v_call: TRBV5-1
d_call: TRBD1
clone_size: .
j_call: TRBJ1-5
cdr3_nt: TGCGCCAGCAGCTTATACCAGGGGGATGAATGGCCCCAGCATTTT
cdr3_aa: CASSLYQGDEWPQHF

v_call: TRBV18
d_call: .
clone_size: .
j_call: TRBJ2-3
cdr3_nt: TGTGCCAGCTCACCACAGCTAGCAGAAACGCAGTATTTT
cdr3_aa: CASSPQLAETQYF

v_call: TRBV5-4
d_call: .
clone_size: .
j_call: TRBJ2-3
cdr3_nt: TGTGCCAGCAGGTCAGCGGGCACAGATACGCAGTATTTT
cdr3_aa: CASRSAGTDTQYF

v_call: TRBV9
d_call: TRBD2
clone_size: .
j_call: TRBJ2-7
cdr3_nt: TGTGCCAGCAGCGTAGGAGCGGGGGCCCGCTCCTACGAGCAGTACTTC
cdr3_aa: CASSVGAGARSYEQYF

v_call: TRBV6-5
d_call: .
clone_size: .
j_call: TRBJ1-2
cdr3_nt: TGTGCCAGCAGCCGGGACGTGGGGGGCTACACCTTC
cdr3_aa: CASSRDVGGYTF

v_call: TRBV7-2
d_call: .
clone_size: .
j_call: TRBJ2-7
cdr3_nt: TGTGCCAGCAGCTTTCAAGTCTACGAGCAGTACTTC
cdr3_aa: CASSFQVYEQYF

v_call: TRBV5-1
d_call: .
clone_size: .
j_call: TRBJ2-1
cdr3_nt: TGCGCCAGCAGCCTAGTTTGGAGCAGGGGTGATGAGCAGTTCTTC
cdr3_aa: CASSLVWSRGDEQFF

v_call: TRBV5-1
d_call: .
clone_size: few
j_call: TRBJ2-1
cdr3_nt: TGCGCCAGCAGACCTACAGGGAAGGTTCCCAATGAGCAGTTCTTC
cdr3_aa: CASRPTGKVPNEQFF